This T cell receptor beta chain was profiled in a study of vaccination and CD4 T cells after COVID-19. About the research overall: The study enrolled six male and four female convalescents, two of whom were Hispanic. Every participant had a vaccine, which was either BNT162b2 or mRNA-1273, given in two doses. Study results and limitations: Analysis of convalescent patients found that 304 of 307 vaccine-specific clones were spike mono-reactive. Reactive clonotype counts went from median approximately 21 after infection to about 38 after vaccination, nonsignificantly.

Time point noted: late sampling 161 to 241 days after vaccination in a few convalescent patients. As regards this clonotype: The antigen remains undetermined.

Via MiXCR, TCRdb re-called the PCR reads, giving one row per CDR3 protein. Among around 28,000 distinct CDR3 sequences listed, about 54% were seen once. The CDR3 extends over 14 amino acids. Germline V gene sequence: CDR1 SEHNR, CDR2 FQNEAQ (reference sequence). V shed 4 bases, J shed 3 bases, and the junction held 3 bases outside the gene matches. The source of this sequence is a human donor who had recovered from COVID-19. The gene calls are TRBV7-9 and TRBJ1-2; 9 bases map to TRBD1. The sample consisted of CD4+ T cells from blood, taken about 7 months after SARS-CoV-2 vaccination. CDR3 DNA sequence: TGTGCCAGCAGCTACACAGGGGGCGACTATGGCTACACCTTC. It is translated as CASSYTGGDYGYTF.